This TCR beta chain was obtained from a study of beta chain features in type 1 diabetes. Germline V gene data show CDR1 as SGHVS and CDR2 as FQNEAQ. V was trimmed by 5 bases and J by 7 bases, leaving 12 bases between them. The CDR3 runs to 13 residues. Isolated RNA was reverse transcribed in full, so expressed TCRB transcripts were sequenced. Sequencing used immunoSEQ multiplex PCR; TCRdb keeps in-frame clones, though not all of them. The table lists about 360,000 clones, roughly 12% of them singletons, with about 0.017% in the top ten. General study findings and limits: The study left unresolved whether HLA type influences TCRB rearrangement.

Of note for this clone: No antigen is known for it.

CD45RO/CCR7/CD25/CD127/CD95/CD27 staining was used to isolate CD4+ naive, central memory, regulatory and stem cell-like memory cells by sorting. This receptor was obtained from a man between 18 and 29 years old in good health. V is TRBV7-8 and J is TRBJ1-5; D possibly corresponds to TRBD1 (6 bases). Source material: naive CD4+ T cells from blood. CDR3 in DNA: TGTGCCAGCAGCCTACAGGGACCACAGCCCCAGCATTTT. This codes for CASSLQGPQPQHF.